This T cell receptor beta chain was sequenced for a study of PD-L1 blockade in urothelial cancer. Across the study: At 3 weeks after treatment start (second dose) and again at 6 weeks, blood was analyzed.

Here immunoSEQ multiplex PCR was the method, and the copy in TCRdb shows in-frame clones only, minus some. Of fewer than 25,000 clones listed, about 80% are singletons. Time point described: peripheral blood 6 weeks after treatment start. In its sample, this clone was seen a few times. This sequence originates from a man between 45 and 60 years old with urothelial cancer. This specimen consisted of PBMCs, obtained around atezolizumab (anti-PD-L1) treatment.

The CDR3 sequence is CASSLDVGSTEAFF. DNA for the CDR3: TGCGCCAGCAGCTTGGATGTCGGGTCCACTGAAGCTTTCTTT. The chain employs TRBV5-1 and TRBJ1-1, with no clear D. The length of the CDR3 is 14 residues. The germline CDR1 and CDR2 sequences are SGHRS and YFSETQ. V lost 0 bases, J lost 4 bases, and 10 bases lay in between.